This paragraph reports one TCR beta chain. This clonotype was recorded at least ten times. The target of this receptor is not known. No base qualities exist here, and no much larger clone lies one base off it. Sequencing instrument: Illumina NovaSeq 6000. TCRalpha and TCRbeta cDNA libraries were built by 5'RACE with constant-segment primers, adding sample barcodes and unique molecular identifiers. Trizol reagent was used to extract RNA from every sample. The libraries were amplified in two PCR steps, and the second step added a second sample barcode and Illumina TruSeq adapters. Sequencing of libraries was performed on an Illumina NovaSeq with 2 x 150 bp paired-end reads. On the authors' methods: Reads were demultiplexed and collapsed into UMI-guided consensus sequences with migec v1.2.7. Using mixcr v2.1.11, UMI consensuses were aligned to TRA and TRB V and J templates and then assembled into clonotypes. Clonotypes were classified as expanded or contracted when called significant by both edgeR and NoisET, with noise models trained on biological replicates. For edgeR calls, a false discovery rate-adjusted p below 0.01 and a log2 fold-change threshold of 1 were applied. PCA with hierarchical clustering of max-normalized trajectories of the 1000 most abundant clonotypes was used as exploratory dynamics analysis. Separately sequenced CD4+ and CD8+ repertoires were used to assign the CD4 or CD8 phenotype of responding clones. TCRdb trimmed public reads at Q25 via fastp, called clones via MiXCR and kept in-frame beta chains. CDR3 protein sequences are deduplicated, and each keeps its most common genes and DNA. What appears here as the V and J calls and clone size reflects TCRdb's work, not the paper's. Across this sample there are under 300,000 distinct CDR3 sequences, with approximately 8% seen only once. Roughly 22% of the sample comes from the top ten.

These data belong to a study of T-cell memory formation after mild COVID-19 (dated by TCRdb to the early 2020s). Looking at the study overall: Most TCR sequence clusters were specific to one of the two donors. In two donors, T-cell clones that expanded and contracted after mild COVID-19 were tracked by sequencing TCRalpha and TCRbeta repertoires over time. The cohort comprised two young, previously healthy adult volunteers, one female and one male.

From the cysteine up to the phenylalanine, the CDR3 has a length of 14 residues. Of all the DNA, just the CDR3 is kept, 42 bases in frame from base 1. CDR1 SGHTA and CDR2 FQGTGA are derived from the germline V gene. The V end loses 1 base and the J end loses 4 bases, and a stretch of 10 bases separates them. Ficoll-Paque density gradient centrifugation was used to isolate PBMCs. Summary of the overall study and its limitations: Whether the second-wave clones peaking on day 37 were SARS-CoV-2 specific was not confirmed. Clones that contracted from day 15 to 85 showed balanced CD4/CD8 phenotypes, whereas a second wave of clones that expanded from day 15 to 37 leaned towards CD4+. Some responding clones were detected in pre-infection memory, suggesting pre-existing cross-reactive memory T cells joined the SARS-CoV-2 response. Only two mild cases were covered by the study, and larger cohorts that include severe cases with pre-infection samples were considered necessary. Contracting CD4+ clones appeared mostly in the CM and EM memory subsets, whereas CD8+ clones were enriched in EMRA.

The source of this sequence is a man between 18 and 35 years old who had mild COVID-19 (a few samples of this study predate the infection). The sample titles of this study are shuffled in the database, so cell type and time point are left out; the donor was told from shared clones. Sample: PBMCs or a T cell subset sorted from them (not recorded which). The chain uses TRBV7-3 and TRBJ2-5; matching of 6 bases hints at TRBD1 as the D gene. The CDR3 protein sequence reads: CASSLSGGAETQYF. The DNA sequence reads TGTGCCAGCAGCTTAAGTGGGGGCGCAGAGACCCAGTACTTC.